This TCR beta chain was recorded in a study of T cell repertoires in cytomegalovirus infection. As for the study in general: Recently identified HLA-C-restricted CMV epitopes were among the peptides used. An indication of both CMV infection and matching HLA type came from public TCR beta signatures.

TCRdb independently ran MiXCR on the reads; one entry per CDR3 protein. The sample holds a few hundred thousand distinct CDR3 sequences, 22% seen once. The germline V gene encodes CDR1 LGHNA and CDR2 YSLEER. With V trimmed by 0 bases and J by 10 bases, 11 bases remained unmatched. The CDR3 has 16 amino acids. Points on this clonotype: Its specificity is unknown.

Notes on the study in general: Predominance within the ex vivo response was attributable to HLA-C-restricted CMV-specific TCR beta clonotypes. Cumulative public TCR beta family frequency identified carriers of CMV plus the relevant HLA.

The chain is built from TRBV4-3 and TRBJ2-1; 8 bases agree with TRBD2. The specimen was cultured PBMCs, collected from culture after CMV antigen stimulation. The clonotype comes from a human donor in good health (CMV status not recorded). Some clones in this sample may be carry-over from other donors' samples. CDR3 loop: CASSQDGVGLAGEQFF. The CDR3 coding sequence is TGCGCCAGCAGCCAAGATGGTGTCGGACTAGCAGGGGAGCAGTTCTTC.